This entry lists 21 T cell receptor beta chains sequenced from one sample in a study of cytomegalovirus exposure and HLA in healthy donors. With 60 Vbeta and 13 Jbeta primers, the PCR was carried out. Method: immunoSEQ multiplex PCR; TCRdb's copy keeps in-frame clones and lacks some. Here the sample spans under 250,000 clones, 70% to 85% being singletons. Sequencing was performed on PBMCs. The receptors stem from a woman under 40 in good health and CMV-seropositive.

This chain links TRBV27 with TRBJ1-5, with D maybe TRBD1 (5 bases). This CDR3 is 15 amino acids long. V shed 1 base and J shed 5 bases, with 12 bases lying between them. CDR1 and CDR2 from the germline V gene are MNHEY and SMNVEV (reference sequence). The CDR3 region is CASSLFNTGDQPQHF. The DNA of the CDR3 is TGTGCCAGCAGTTTATTTAATACAGGTGATCAGCCCCAGCATTTT.

V usage is TRBV7-9 and J usage is TRBJ1-1, with D possibly being TRBD1 (6 bases). This CDR3 region has 15 residues. Trimming took off 2 bases at V and 0 bases at J, with 10 bases between the two ends. Per the germline V gene, CDR1 is SEHNR and CDR2 is FQNEAQ (reference sequence). The CDR3 bases are TGTGCCAGCAGCTTATCGCAGGGGTTGAACACTGAAGCTTTCTTT. It is translated as CASSLSQGLNTEAFF.

V gene TRBV10-1 combines with J gene TRBJ2-3; the D gene is possibly TRBD2 (6 bases). Trimming left V 11 bases short and J 0 bases short, with 18 bases between. The CDR3 is made up of 15 amino acids. From germline, CDR1 is WNHNN and CDR2 SYGVQD (reference sequence). The CDR3 loop is CAGGAQGHSTDTQYF. CDR3 in DNA: TGCGCCGGAGGGGCCCAAGGACATAGCACAGATACGCAGTATTTT.

The chain employs TRBV19 and TRBJ1-2; D is unclear. Germline CDR1 reads LNHDA; CDR2 reads SQIVND (reference sequence). CDR3 length: 14 amino acids. Trimming left V 2 bases short and J 2 bases short, with 9 bases between. The CDR3 coding sequence is TGTGCCAGTAGTATATTACAGCAAAACTATGGCTACACCTTC. Protein: CASSILQQNYGYTF.

The V call is TRBV9, the J call TRBJ2-5; 14 bases match TRBD2. Unmatched junction bases numbered 10, after V lost 3 bases and J lost 6 bases. The CDR3 contains 17 residues. CDR1 and CDR2 (germline): SGDLS, YYNGEE. Here the CDR3 DNA reads TGTGCCAGCAGCGAGGGACTAGCGGGGGCCTCAGCGAAGACCCAGTACTTC. Amino acid sequence: CASSEGLAGASAKTQYF. The full variable domain, rest sourced from reference TRBV9 and TRBJ2-5, is DSGVTQTPKHLITATGQRVTLRCSPRSGDLSVYWYQQSLDQGLQFLIQYYNGEERAKGNILERFSAQQFPDLHSELNLSSLELGDSALYFCASSEGLAGASAKTQYFGPGTRLLVL.

This clone was seen more than once but under ten times. This sequence joins TRBV10-3 and TRBJ1-4; D possibly corresponds to TRBD1 (6 bases). Germline-derived CDR1 and CDR2 are ENHRY and SYGVKD. CDR3 length: 17 amino acids. Trimming left V 10 bases short and J 15 bases short, with 36 bases between. The CDR3 protein is CATADGGALELSVKMFF. CDR3 bases: TGTGCCACCGCCGATGGGGGGGCGTTGGAGCTTTCGGTCAAAATGTTTTTT.

The CDR3 loop reads CASSPLGQGACEQYF. CDR3 DNA sequence: TGTGCCAGCAGCCCTCTGGGGCAGGGCGCTTGCGAGCAGTACTTC. The V and J genes are TRBV7-9 and TRBJ2-7; D may be TRBD1 (5 bases). The germline CDR1 and CDR2 sequences are SEHNR and FQNEAQ (reference sequence). This CDR3 is built from 15 residues. Trimming pared 5 bases from V and 6 bases from J, leaving 20 bases between.

V is TRBV4-1 and J is TRBJ1-2; D is uncertain. V was clipped by 3 bases and J by 8 bases, with 16 bases between them. Germline V lookup: CDR1 MGHRA, CDR2 YSYEKL. The CDR3 covers 14 residues. CDR3 sequence reads: CASSQPAVLEGYTF. CDR3 nucleotides: TGCGCCAGCAGCCAGCCGGCGGTTTTGGAAGGCTACACCTTC.

The chain couples TRBV7-2 to TRBJ2-7; D unclear. CDR3 length: 13 residues. CDR1 and CDR2 from the germline V gene are SGHTA and FQGNSA. V gave up 2 bases and J gave up 0 bases, with 5 bases separating them. CDR3 DNA sequence: TGTGCCAGCAGCTTATGGGCCTCCTACGAGCAGTACTTC. Its translation: CASSLWASYEQYF.

V is TRBV4-2 and J is TRBJ2-1, with 14 bases fitting TRBD2. Germline CDR1 and CDR2: LGHNA and YNFKEQ. With V trimmed by 0 bases and J by 6 bases, 7 bases remained unmatched. The CDR3 spans 18 residues. The DNA for the CDR3 is TGTGCCAGCAGCCAAGAGGGACTAGCGGGGGCCGGTAGCAATGAGCAGTTCTTC. This sequence encodes CASSQEGLAGAGSNEQFF.

A word on this clone: At the DNA level, this CDR3 is encoded by other sequences in the same sample as well. The rearrangement uses TRBV19 and TRBJ2-7, with D unresolved. CDR3 length: 13 residues. With 1 base removed from V and 3 bases from J, the gap between germline ends came to 7 bases. Germline V gives CDR1 LNHDA, CDR2 SQIVND (reference sequence). The CDR3 loop is CASSIGSSYEQYF. The CDR3 bases are TGTGCCAGTAGTATAGGTTCCAGCTACGAGCAGTACTTC.

The rearrangement uses TRBV11-3 and TRBJ2-1; 9 nucleotides align to TRBD2. This CDR3 contains 16 residues. V shed 5 bases, J shed 8 bases, and the junction held 13 bases outside the gene matches. Germline CDR1 SGHNT, CDR2 YENEEA. This chain's CDR3 is CASSPRTSAFHDEQFF. The CDR3 coding sequence is TGTGCCAGCAGCCCCCGGACTAGCGCTTTTCATGATGAGCAGTTCTTC.

CDR3 sequence: CASSLSYGYTF. The CDR3 DNA reads TGTGCCAGCAGCCTCAGCTATGGCTACACCTTC. The J gene is TRBJ1-2, the V gene TRBV7-2, with unresolved D. This CDR3 has 11 residues. The V gene's germline CDR1 is SGHTA and CDR2 FQGNSA. Trimming removed 5 bases at V and 4 bases at J, with 5 bases between.

V is TRBV6-1 and J is TRBJ2-1; TRBD1 aligns across 8 bases. CDR1 MNHNS and CDR2 SASEGT come from the germline V gene. Trimming removed 5 bases from V and 3 bases from J; junction bases left unmatched: 3. There are 14 residues in the CDR3. The CDR3 nucleotides read TGTGCCAGCAGTTCCGGGACAGGCTACAATGAGCAGTTCTTC. This codes for CASSSGTGYNEQFF.

The chain couples TRBV25-1 to TRBJ2-3, with a possible D match to TRBD2 (6 bases). V lost 5 bases to trimming and J lost 4 bases, with 19 bases between them. The germline gives CDR1 MGHDK, CDR2 SYGVNS. The CDR3 covers 16 residues. In nucleotides, the CDR3 is TGTGCCAGCAGTCCTCGGGGGAGCCGGGGTGCAGATACGCAGTATTTT. Its translation: CASSPRGSRGADTQYF.

V is TRBV5-8 and J is TRBJ2-1, with D possibly being TRBD1 (6 bases). CDR3 length: 12 amino acids. Trimming cost V 5 bases and J 8 bases, with 11 bases left between them. Looked up from germline, CDR1 is SGHTS and CDR2 is YDEGEE. The CDR3 region is CASSHDRHEQFF. The CDR3 nucleotides read TGTGCCAGCAGTCATGACAGGCATGAGCAGTTCTTC.

This clone was found once. The rearrangement uses TRBV27 and TRBJ1-6; 7 bases line up with TRBD1. The J segment lost 5 bases and the V segment lost 4 bases, leaving 5 bases of the junction unmatched. This CDR3 has 15 amino acids. CDR1 is MNHEY and CDR2 is SMNVEV in the germline V gene (reference sequence). The CDR3 spells CASSSAGGNNSPLHF. CDR3 in DNA: TGTGCCAGCAGTTCTGCAGGGGGGAATAATTCACCCCTCCACTTT.

J is TRBJ2-5 and V is TRBV4-1; D call uncertain. Germline V gene data show CDR1 as MGHRA and CDR2 as YSYEKL. The CDR3 covers 16 residues. Trimming took off 4 bases at V and 0 bases at J, with 15 bases between the two ends. CDR3 loop: CASSPPRFPYQETQYF. CDR3 sequence (DNA): TGCGCCAGCAGCCCCCCGCGGTTCCCGTACCAAGAGACCCAGTACTTC.

The rearrangement links TRBV4-1 to TRBJ2-4; no clear D. Germline values: CDR1 MGHRA, CDR2 YSYEKL. Trimming pared 0 bases from V and 7 bases from J, leaving 13 bases between. This CDR3 has 15 residues. The CDR3 DNA reads TGCGCCAGCAGCCAAGATTTTACGGTTGCGAACATTCAGTACTTC. This translates into CASSQDFTVANIQYF.

V gene TRBV5-1 combines with J gene TRBJ2-3; no definite D call. Trimming cost V 4 bases and J 0 bases, with 12 bases left between them. Germline V gene lookup returns CDR1 SGHRS and CDR2 YFSETQ. The CDR3 is 15 residues long. CDR3 DNA: TGCGCCAGCAGCCCGCAGTCGATAAGCACAGATACGCAGTATTTT. Encoded protein: CASSPQSISTDTQYF.

This clone was recorded only once. The V call is TRBV29-1, the J call TRBJ1-1; 7 nucleotides agree with TRBD1. The CDR3 totals 14 residues. Germline-derived CDR1 and CDR2 are SQVTM and ANQGSEA. Trimming cost V 7 bases and J 4 bases; bases outside gene matches: 12. CDR3 sequence reads: CSAQGVARVTEAFF. The CDR3 DNA sequence: TGCAGCGCCCAGGGGGTGGCGCGGGTCACTGAAGCTTTCTTT.